This TCR beta chain was found in a study of human T cells and chemical hapten exposure. Unique molecular identifiers were attached to individual cDNA molecules during library preparation. TCRdb reprocessed the RACE reads via MiXCR and lists one record per CDR3 protein. This sample has about 120,000 distinct CDR3 sequences, with 9% to 14% found just once. The time point denotes: patch test 1, 2 weeks after DPC sensitization. The sample's treatment: therapeutic diphenylcyclopropenone sensitization with weekly scalp DPC. Every patch test was put on after a blood sample was taken. CDR1 and CDR2 (germline): MNHNS, SASEGT. The CDR3 contains 11 residues. V lost 3 bases, J lost 9 bases, and 9 bases lay in between. The table lists this clonotype with a few counts. Its antigen is as yet unknown. Study findings and constraints: Healthy people's immune response may differ from that of the donors, who had alopecia. PT1 expanded TCR counts and patch test score were linked, and their correlation was positive.

J is TRBJ2-7 and V is TRBV6-1; the D gene is possibly TRBD2 (6 bases). The receptor was derived from a woman aged 45-60 years with alopecia areata. Some clones in this sample may be carry-over from other donors' samples. This material consisted of whole blood, taken in connection with sensitization to the hapten diphenylcyclopropenone (DPC). Here the CDR3 DNA reads TGTGCCAGCAGTGAGCTCGGGAGGCAGTACTTC. Amino acid sequence: CASSELGRQYF.